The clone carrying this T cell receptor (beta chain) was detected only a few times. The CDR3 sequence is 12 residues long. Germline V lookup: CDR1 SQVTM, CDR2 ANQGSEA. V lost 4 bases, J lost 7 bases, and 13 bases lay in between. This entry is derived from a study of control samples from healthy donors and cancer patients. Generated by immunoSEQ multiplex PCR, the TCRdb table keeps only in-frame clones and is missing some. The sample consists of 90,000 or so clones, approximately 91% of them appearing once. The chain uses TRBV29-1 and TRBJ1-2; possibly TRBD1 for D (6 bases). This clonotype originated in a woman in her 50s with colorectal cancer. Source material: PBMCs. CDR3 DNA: TGCAGCGTTGTTGTGGGGGCGGCTGGCTACACCTTC. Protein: CSVVVGAAGYTF.